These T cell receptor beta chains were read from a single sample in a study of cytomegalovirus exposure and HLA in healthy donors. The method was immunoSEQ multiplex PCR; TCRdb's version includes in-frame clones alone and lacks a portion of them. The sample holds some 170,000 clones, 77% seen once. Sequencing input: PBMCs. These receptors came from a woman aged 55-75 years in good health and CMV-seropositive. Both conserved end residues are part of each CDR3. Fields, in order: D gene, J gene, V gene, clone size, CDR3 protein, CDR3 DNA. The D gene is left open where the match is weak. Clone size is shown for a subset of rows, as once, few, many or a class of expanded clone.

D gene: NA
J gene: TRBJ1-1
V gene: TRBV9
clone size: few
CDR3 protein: CASSKRQVPNTEAFF
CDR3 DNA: TGTGCCAGCAGCAAGAGACAGGTTCCGAACACTGAAGCTTTCTTT

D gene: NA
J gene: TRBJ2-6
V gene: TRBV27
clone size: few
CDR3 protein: CASMKGTGANVLTF
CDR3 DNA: TGTGCCAGCATGAAGGGGACAGGGGCCAACGTCCTGACTTTC

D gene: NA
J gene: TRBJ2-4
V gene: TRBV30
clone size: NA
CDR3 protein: CAWGGSENSQYF
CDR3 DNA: TGTGCCTGGGGAGGAAGCGAAAACAGTCAGTACTTC

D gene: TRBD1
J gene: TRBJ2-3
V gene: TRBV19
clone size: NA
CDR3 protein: CASSITGGQGRADTQYF
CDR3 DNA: TGTGCCAGTAGTATCACAGGGGGACAGGGAAGAGCAGATACGCAGTATTTT

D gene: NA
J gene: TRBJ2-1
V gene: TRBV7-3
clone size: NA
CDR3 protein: CASSLDGSSYNEQFF
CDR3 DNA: TGTGCCAGCAGCTTAGACGGGAGCTCCTACAATGAGCAGTTCTTC

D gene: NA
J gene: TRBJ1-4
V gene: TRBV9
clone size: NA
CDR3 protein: CASSVGSNEKLFF
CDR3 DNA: TGTGCCAGCAGCGTCGGGAGTAATGAAAAACTGTTTTTT

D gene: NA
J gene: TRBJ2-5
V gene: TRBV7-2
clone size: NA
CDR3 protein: CASSFHFSETQYF
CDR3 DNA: TGTGCCAGCAGCTTCCACTTTAGCGAGACCCAGTACTTC

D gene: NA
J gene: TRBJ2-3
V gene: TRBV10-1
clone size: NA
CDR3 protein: CASSENREIDTQYF
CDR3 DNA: TGCGCCAGCAGTGAGAACCGGGAGATCGATACGCAGTATTTT

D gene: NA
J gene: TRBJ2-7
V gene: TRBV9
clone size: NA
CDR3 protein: CASSVDGFPGEQYF
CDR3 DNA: TGTGCCAGCAGCGTAGATGGGTTCCCGGGGGAGCAGTACTTC

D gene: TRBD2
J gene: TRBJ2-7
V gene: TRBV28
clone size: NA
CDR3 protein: CASSITSGRPYEQYF
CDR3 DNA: TGTGCCAGCAGTATAACTAGCGGACGTCCCTACGAGCAGTACTTC

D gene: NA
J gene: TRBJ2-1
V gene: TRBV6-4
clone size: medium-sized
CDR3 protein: CASSDGLAGSEQFF
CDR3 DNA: TGTGCCAGCAGTGACGGGCTGGCGGGCAGTGAGCAGTTCTTC

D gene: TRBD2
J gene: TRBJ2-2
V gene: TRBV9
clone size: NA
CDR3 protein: CASSVREETGELFF
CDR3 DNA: TGTGCCAGCAGCGTACGGGAGGAAACCGGGGAGCTGTTTTTT

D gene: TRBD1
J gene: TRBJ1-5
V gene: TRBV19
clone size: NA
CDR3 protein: CASSIDHPGQIPLNQPQHF
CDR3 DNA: TGTGCCAGTAGTATAGATCATCCGGGACAGATCCCCCTCAATCAGCCCCAGCATTTT

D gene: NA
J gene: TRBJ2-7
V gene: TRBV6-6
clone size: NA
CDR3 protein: CASSYSSAGNGQYF
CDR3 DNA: TGTGCCAGCAGTTACTCCTCGGCAGGGAACGGGCAGTACTTC

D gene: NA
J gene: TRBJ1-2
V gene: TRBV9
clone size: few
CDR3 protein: CASSKTGNNYGYTF
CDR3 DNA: TGTGCCAGCAGCAAAACAGGGAATAACTATGGCTACACCTTC

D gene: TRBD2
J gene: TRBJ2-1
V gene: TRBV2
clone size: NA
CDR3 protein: CASSSTSGSVFF
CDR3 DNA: TGTGCCAGCAGCTCGACTAGCGGGAGTGTGTTCTTC

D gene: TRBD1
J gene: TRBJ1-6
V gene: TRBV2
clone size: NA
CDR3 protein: CASSYRGPDSPLHF
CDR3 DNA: TGTGCCAGCAGTTACAGGGGGCCGGATTCACCCCTCCACTTT

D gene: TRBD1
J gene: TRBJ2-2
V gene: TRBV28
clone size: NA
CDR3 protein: CASSPTGASTGELFF
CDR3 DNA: TGTGCCAGCAGTCCGACAGGGGCCTCCACCGGGGAGCTGTTTTTT

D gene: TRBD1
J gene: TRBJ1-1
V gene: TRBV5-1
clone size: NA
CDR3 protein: CASSQGTVNTEAFF
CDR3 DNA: TGCGCCAGCAGCCAAGGGACAGTGAACACTGAAGCTTTCTTT

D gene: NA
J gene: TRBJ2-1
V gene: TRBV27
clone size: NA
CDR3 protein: CASSFSESSYNEQFF
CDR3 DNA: TGTGCCAGCAGTTTTAGCGAGAGCTCCTACAATGAGCAGTTCTTC

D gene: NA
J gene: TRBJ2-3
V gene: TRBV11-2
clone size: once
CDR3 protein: CASSPDRSDTQYF
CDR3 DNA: TGTGCCAGCAGCCCCGACAGATCAGATACGCAGTATTTT

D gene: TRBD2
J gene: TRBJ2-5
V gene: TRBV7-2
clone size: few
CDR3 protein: CASSLGRGGQETQYF
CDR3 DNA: TGTGCCAGCAGCTTAGGGCGGGGGGGGCAAGAGACCCAGTACTTC

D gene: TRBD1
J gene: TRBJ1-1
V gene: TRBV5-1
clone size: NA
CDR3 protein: CASSITLSGQGRTEAFF
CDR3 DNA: TGCGCCAGCAGCATAACTTTATCGGGACAGGGAAGGACTGAAGCTTTCTTT

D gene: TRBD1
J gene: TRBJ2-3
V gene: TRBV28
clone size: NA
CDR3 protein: CASSSQQGSQYF
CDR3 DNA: TGTGCCAGCAGTTCTCAACAGGGGTCGCAGTATTTT

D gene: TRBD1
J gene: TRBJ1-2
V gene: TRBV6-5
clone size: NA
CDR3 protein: CASSPTGQGLYGYTF
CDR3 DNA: TGTGCCAGCAGCCCCACGGGACAGGGTCTATATGGCTACACCTTC

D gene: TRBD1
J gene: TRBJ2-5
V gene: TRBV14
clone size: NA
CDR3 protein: CASSQVTGGQETQYF
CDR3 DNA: TGTGCCAGCAGCCAAGTCACAGGGGGCCAAGAGACCCAGTACTTC

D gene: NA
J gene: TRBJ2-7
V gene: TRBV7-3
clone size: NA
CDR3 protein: CASSLTSGDEQYF
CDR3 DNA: TGTGCCAGCAGCTTAACGTCAGGGGACGAGCAGTACTTC

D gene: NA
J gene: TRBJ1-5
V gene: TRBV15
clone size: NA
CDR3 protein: CATSRTGILNQPQHF
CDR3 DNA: TGTGCCACCAGCAGAACAGGGATACTCAATCAGCCCCAGCATTTT

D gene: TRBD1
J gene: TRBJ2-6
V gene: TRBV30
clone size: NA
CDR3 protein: CAWSSGGTSGANGLTF
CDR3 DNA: TGTGCCTGGAGTTCAGGGGGCACCTCTGGGGCCAACGGCCTGACTTTC

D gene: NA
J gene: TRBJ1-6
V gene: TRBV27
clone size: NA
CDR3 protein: CASSLRSSYNSPLHF
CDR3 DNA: TGTGCCAGCAGTTTAAGGAGCTCCTATAATTCACCCCTCCACTTT

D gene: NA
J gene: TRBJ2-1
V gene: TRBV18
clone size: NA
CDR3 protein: CASSYEGAGSYNEQFF
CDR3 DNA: TGTGCCAGCTCGTATGAGGGTGCCGGCTCCTACAATGAGCAGTTCTTC

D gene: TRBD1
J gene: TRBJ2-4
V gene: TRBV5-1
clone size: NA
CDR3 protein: CASSLGLTGRNIQYF
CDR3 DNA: TGCGCCAGCAGCTTGGGATTGACAGGGCGGAACATTCAGTACTTC

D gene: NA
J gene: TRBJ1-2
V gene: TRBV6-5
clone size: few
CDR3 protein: CASSPDRIYGYTF
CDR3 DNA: TGTGCCAGCAGTCCAGACAGGATCTATGGCTACACCTTC